Listed here are 14 T cell receptor beta chains from one sample, sequenced in a study of beta chain features in type 1 diabetes. Isolated RNA was reverse transcribed in full, so expressed TCRB transcripts were sequenced. The assay was immunoSEQ multiplex PCR, and TCRdb's table has in-frame clones only and misses some. The table includes 150,000 or so clones, under 60% detected once. Specimen: Tregs from blood. These receptors originate from a man between 18 and 29 years old in good health.

This clone was found once. The chain employs TRBV14 and TRBJ2-1; TRBD2 matches 10 bases. CDR1 and CDR2 (germline): SGHDN, FVKESK. Trimming removed 2 bases from V and 4 bases from J; junction bases left unmatched: 14. This CDR3 region has 19 residues. The CDR3 bases are TGTGCCAGCAGCCAACCAAGCGGGAGGGCCTACCTCAAGTACAATGAGCAGTTCTTC. Translated, it gives CASSQPSGRAYLKYNEQFF.

The chain couples TRBV18 to TRBJ1-4, with a possible D match to TRBD1 (6 bases). The germline V gene encodes CDR1 KGHSH and CDR2 LQKENI. This CDR3 comprises 14 residues. V lost 1 base and J 5 bases, leaving 8 bases between the germline ends. The CDR3 region has the DNA TGTGCCAGCTCACCACGTACAGGGAATGAAAAACTGTTTTTT. Translation: CASSPRTGNEKLFF. Full variable domain (missing parts from reference TRBV18 and TRBJ1-4): NAGVMQNPRHLVRRRGQEARLRCSPMKGHSHVYWYRQLPEEGLKFMVYLQKENIIDESGMPKERFSAEFPKEGPSILRIQQVVRGDSAAYFCASSPRTGNEKLFFGSGTQLSVL.

This clone occurred a few times. The rearrangement links TRBV28 to TRBJ2-3; D is uncertain. Trimming took 8 bases from V and 1 from J, leaving 16 bases between them. CDR1 MDHEN and CDR2 SYDVKM come from the germline V gene. The CDR3 contains 15 residues. The DNA for the CDR3 is TGTGCCAGCGGTCCTCCTACTCCGGGCACAGATACGCAGTATTTT. It codes for CASGPPTPGTDTQYF.

The gene calls are TRBV19 and TRBJ2-7; 9 bases align to TRBD1. This CDR3 is 13 amino acids long. The germline gives CDR1 LNHDA, CDR2 SQIVND (reference sequence). V lost 3 bases to trimming and J lost 4 bases; unmatched junction nucleotides: 1. CDR3 DNA: TGTGCCAGTAGTATCGACAGGGGGTACGAGCAGTACTTC. Its translation: CASSIDRGYEQYF.

The chain recombines TRBV4-2 with TRBJ2-1; weak D call: TRBD2 (5 bases). This CDR3 spans 14 amino acids. CDR1 and CDR2 (germline): LGHNA, YNFKEQ. The ends were cut back, 8 bases at V and 6 bases at J, with 17 bases in the middle. CDR3: CASFDGQGGNEQFF. CDR3 nucleotide sequence: TGTGCCAGCTTCGATGGCCAAGGAGGCAATGAGCAGTTCTTC.

A single count supports this clone. The rearrangement links TRBV7-9 to TRBJ2-7, with 8 bases that match TRBD2. CDR3 length: 15 residues. Germline trimming cut 5 bases from V and 1 base from J; bases unmatched to any gene: 7. The germline CDR1 and CDR2 sequences are SEHNR and FQNEAQ (reference sequence). The CDR3 sequence: CASSLGLAGSYEQYF. CDR3 nucleotides: TGTGCCAGCAGCCTTGGGCTAGCGGGTTCCTACGAGCAGTACTTC.

This CDR3 reads CASSVGAGEIGTQYF. DNA of the CDR3: TGTGCCAGCAGCGTAGGGGCAGGGGAGATCGGGACCCAGTACTTC. The chain couples TRBV9 to TRBJ2-5, with D perhaps matching TRBD1 (6 bases). Trimming removed 0 bases from V and 7 bases from J, with 16 bases in between. Germline CDR1 is SGDLS and CDR2 is YYNGEE. CDR3 length equals 15 residues.

V and J are TRBV20-1 and TRBJ2-5, with D unclear. Trimming stripped 1 base from V and 4 bases from J, with 4 bases between. This CDR3 spans 11 amino acids. Germline V lookup: CDR1 DFQATT, CDR2 SNEGSKA (reference sequence). Here the CDR3 DNA reads TGCAGTGCTAGAGCGTTAGAGACCCAGTACTTC. It codes for CSARALETQYF.

The chain links TRBV6-1 to TRBJ2-1; maybe TRBD1 (6 bases). Between the trimmed V and J ends, which lost 5 bases and 6 bases, there was a span of 14 bases. CDR1 and CDR2 (germline): MNHNS, SASEGT. The length of the CDR3 is 14 residues. CDR3 in DNA: TGTGCCAGCAGTTGGTCCCGGGACACCAATGAGCAGTTCTTC. It specifies CASSWSRDTNEQFF.

This clone was observed a few times. The J gene is TRBJ2-1, the V gene TRBV28; 9 positions agree with TRBD2. The CDR3 extends over 14 amino acids. Looked up from germline, CDR1 is MDHEN and CDR2 is SYDVKM. V was pared by 3 bases and J by 12 bases, with 9 bases of the junction left unmatched. This CDR3 reads CASSFSSAGGLQFF. The CDR3 DNA reads TGTGCCAGCAGTTTCTCTTCGGCGGGGGGGCTGCAGTTCTTC.

This clone has just a few counts. J is TRBJ2-1 and V is TRBV5-6; D remains ambiguous. V was shortened by 0 bases and J by 7 bases, with 14 bases between the two germline ends. The CDR3 spans 15 residues. The germline V gene has CDR1 SGHDT and CDR2 YYEEEE. In nucleotides, the CDR3 is TGTGCCAGCAGCTTGGTAGTCGCTGCTCGGAATGAGCAGTTCTTC. The encoded protein is CASSLVVAARNEQFF.

In its sample, this clone was seen a few times. The chain carries TRBV5-4 and TRBJ2-7, with D possibly matching TRBD2 (5 bases). CDR3 length equals 16 residues. Per the germline V gene, CDR1 is SGHNT and CDR2 is YYREEE (reference sequence). V dropped 1 base and J dropped 0 bases, with 14 bases sitting between them. The CDR3 is CASSLIPTGSSYEQYF. CDR3 coding DNA: TGTGCCAGCAGCTTGATTCCGACGGGGAGCTCCTACGAGCAGTACTTC.

The chain carries TRBV4-3 and TRBJ1-3; TRBD1 might be the D (6 bases). Germline lookup yields CDR1 LGHNA and CDR2 YSLEER. This CDR3 spans 20 amino acids. V lost 2 bases to trimming and J lost 2 bases, with 25 bases between them. CDR3 sequence (DNA): TGCGCCAGCAGCCAATTCCTGACGTTGTCCGGGACATACCCTGGAAACACCATATATTTT. Residues: CASSQFLTLSGTYPGNTIYF.

The rearrangement uses TRBV6-5 and TRBJ1-5; a weak D match, TRBD1 (5 bases). The V and J ends lost 6 bases and 4 bases respectively, with 10 bases between them. The germline gives CDR1 MNHEY, CDR2 SVGAGI. This CDR3 has 13 residues. CDR3: CASSWDFNQPQHF. The CDR3 DNA reads TGTGCCAGCAGCTGGGACTTTAATCAGCCCCAGCATTTT.